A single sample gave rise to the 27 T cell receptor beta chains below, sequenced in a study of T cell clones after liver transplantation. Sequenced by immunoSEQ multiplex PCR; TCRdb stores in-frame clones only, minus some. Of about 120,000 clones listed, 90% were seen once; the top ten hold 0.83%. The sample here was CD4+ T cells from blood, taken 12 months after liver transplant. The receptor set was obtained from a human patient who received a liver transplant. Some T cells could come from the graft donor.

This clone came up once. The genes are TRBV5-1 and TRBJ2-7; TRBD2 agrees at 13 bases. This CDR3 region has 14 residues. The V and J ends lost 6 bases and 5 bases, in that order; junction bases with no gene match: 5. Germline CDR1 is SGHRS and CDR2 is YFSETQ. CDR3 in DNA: TGCGCCAGCACACCGGGACTAGCGGGACACGAGCAGTACTTC. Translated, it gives CASTPGLAGHEQYF. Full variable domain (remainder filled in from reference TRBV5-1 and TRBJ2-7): KAGVTQTPRYLIKTRGQQVTLSCSPISGHRSVSWYQQTPGQGLQFLFEYFSETQRNKGNFPGRFSGRQFSNSRSEMNVSTLELGDSALYLCASTPGLAGHEQYFGPGTRLTVT.

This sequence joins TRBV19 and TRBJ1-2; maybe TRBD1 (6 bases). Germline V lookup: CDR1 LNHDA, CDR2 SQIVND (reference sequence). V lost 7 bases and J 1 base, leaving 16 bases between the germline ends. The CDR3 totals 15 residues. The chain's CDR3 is CASTIPGTSNYGYTF. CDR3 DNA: TGTGCCAGTACCATTCCCGGGACAAGTAACTATGGCTACACCTTC. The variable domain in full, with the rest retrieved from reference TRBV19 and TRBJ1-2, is DGGITQSPKYLFRKEGQNVTLSCEQNLNHDAMYWYRQDPGQGLRLIYYSQIVNDFQKGDIAEGYSVSREKKESFPLTVTSAQKNPTAFYLCASTIPGTSNYGYTFGSGTRLTVV.

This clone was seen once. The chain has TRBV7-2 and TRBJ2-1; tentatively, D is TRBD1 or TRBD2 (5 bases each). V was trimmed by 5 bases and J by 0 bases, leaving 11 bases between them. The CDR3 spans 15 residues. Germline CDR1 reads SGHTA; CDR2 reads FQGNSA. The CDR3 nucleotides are TGTGCCAGCAGCGCTGAGGGGAGCTCCTACAATGAGCAGTTCTTC. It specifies CASSAEGSSYNEQFF.

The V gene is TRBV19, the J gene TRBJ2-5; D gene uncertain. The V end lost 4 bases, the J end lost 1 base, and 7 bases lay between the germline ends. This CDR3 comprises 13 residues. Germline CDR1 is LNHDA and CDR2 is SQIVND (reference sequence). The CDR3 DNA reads TGTGCCAGTAGTACGTCGATCCAAGAGACCCAGTACTTC. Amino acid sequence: CASSTSIQETQYF.

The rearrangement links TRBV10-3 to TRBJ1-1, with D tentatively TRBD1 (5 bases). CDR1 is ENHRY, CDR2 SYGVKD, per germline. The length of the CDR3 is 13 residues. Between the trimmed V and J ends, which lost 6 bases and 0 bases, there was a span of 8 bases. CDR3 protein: CAIRQDMNTEAFF. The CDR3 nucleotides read TGTGCCATCAGACAGGACATGAACACTGAAGCTTTCTTT.

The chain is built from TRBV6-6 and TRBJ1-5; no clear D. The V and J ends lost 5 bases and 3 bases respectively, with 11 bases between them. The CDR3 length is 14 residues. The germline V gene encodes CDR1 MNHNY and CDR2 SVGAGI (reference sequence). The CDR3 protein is CASSLGRINQPQHF. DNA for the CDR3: TGTGCCAGCAGTCTCGGGAGGATCAATCAGCCCCAGCATTTT.

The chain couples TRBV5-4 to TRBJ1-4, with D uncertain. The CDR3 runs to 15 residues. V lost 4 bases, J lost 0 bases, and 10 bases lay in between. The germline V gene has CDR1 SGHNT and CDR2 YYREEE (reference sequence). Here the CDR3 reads CASSPSSTTNEKLFF. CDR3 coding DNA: TGTGCCAGCAGCCCCTCTAGCACAACTAATGAAAAACTGTTTTTT.

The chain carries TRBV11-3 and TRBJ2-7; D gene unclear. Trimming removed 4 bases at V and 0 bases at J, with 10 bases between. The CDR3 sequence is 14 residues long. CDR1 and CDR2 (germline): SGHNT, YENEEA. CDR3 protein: CASSSLTDSYEQYF. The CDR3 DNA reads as TGTGCCAGCAGCTCTCTGACGGACTCCTACGAGCAGTACTTC.

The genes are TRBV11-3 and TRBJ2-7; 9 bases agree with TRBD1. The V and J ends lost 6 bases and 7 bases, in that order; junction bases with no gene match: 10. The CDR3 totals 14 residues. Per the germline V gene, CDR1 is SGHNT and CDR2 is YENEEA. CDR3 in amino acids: CASSQKNRGQEQYF. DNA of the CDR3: TGTGCCAGCAGTCAGAAAAACAGGGGGCAAGAGCAGTACTTC.

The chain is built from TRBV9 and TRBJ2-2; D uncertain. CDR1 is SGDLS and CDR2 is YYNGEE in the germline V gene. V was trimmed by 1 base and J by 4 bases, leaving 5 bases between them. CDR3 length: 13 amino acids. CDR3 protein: CASSVQTTGELFF. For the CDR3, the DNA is TGTGCCAGCAGCGTACAGACCACCGGGGAGCTGTTTTTT.

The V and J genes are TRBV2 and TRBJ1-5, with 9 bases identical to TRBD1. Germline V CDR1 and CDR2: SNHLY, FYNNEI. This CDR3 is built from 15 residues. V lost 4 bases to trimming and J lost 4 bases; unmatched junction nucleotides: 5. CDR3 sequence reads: CASSGQGVENQPQHF. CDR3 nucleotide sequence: TGTGCCAGCAGTGGACAGGGGGTGGAAAATCAGCCCCAGCATTTT. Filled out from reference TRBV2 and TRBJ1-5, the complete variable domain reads EPEVTQTPSHQVTQMGQEVILRCVPISNHLYFYWYRQILGQKVEFLVSFYNNEISEKSEIFDDQFSVERPDGSNFTLKIRSTKLEDSAMYFCASSGQGVENQPQHFGDGTRLSIL.

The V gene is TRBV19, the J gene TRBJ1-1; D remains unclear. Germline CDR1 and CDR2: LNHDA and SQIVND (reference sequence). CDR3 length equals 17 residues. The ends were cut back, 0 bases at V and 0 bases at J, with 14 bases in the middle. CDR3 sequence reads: CASSIDLPAAMNTEAFF. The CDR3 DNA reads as TGTGCCAGTAGTATAGATCTACCGGCAGCAATGAACACTGAAGCTTTCTTT.

CDR3 DNA sequence: TGTGCCAGCAACTGGGCTAGCGGGAGCCCTGAGCAGTTCTTC. It yields the protein CASNWASGSPEQFF. V and J are TRBV2 and TRBJ2-1; TRBD2 matches 10 bases. Germline V gene data show CDR1 as SNHLY and CDR2 as FYNNEI. Trimming at V came to 7 bases and at J to 9 bases, leaving 9 bases not matched to a gene. The CDR3 totals 14 residues.

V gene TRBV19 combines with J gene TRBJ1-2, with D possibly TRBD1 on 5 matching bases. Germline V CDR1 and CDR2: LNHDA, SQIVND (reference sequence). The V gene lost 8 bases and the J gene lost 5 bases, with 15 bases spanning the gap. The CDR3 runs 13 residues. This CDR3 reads CASGRGGTYGYTF. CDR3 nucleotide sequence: TGTGCCAGTGGGCGGGGCGGGACTTATGGCTACACCTTC.

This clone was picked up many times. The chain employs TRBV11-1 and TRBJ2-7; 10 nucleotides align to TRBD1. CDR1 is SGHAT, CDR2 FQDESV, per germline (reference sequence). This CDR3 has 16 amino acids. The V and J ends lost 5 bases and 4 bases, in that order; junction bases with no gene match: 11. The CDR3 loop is CASSRHRTGGRYEQYF. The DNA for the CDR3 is TGTGCCAGCAGCCGCCATCGGACAGGGGGACGGTACGAGCAGTACTTC.

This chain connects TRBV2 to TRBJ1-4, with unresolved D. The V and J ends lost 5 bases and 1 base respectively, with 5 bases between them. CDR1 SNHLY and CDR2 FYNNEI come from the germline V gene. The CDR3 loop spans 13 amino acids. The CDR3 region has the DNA TGTGCCAGCAGTTTTCTAACTAATGAAAAACTGTTTTTT. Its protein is CASSFLTNEKLFF.

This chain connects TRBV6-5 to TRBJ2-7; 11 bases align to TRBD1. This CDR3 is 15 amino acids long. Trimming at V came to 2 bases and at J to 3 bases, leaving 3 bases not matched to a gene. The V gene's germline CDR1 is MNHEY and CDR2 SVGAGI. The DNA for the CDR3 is TGTGCCAGCAGTTACGCGGGACAGGGGGTCTACGAGCAGTACTTC. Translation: CASSYAGQGVYEQYF.

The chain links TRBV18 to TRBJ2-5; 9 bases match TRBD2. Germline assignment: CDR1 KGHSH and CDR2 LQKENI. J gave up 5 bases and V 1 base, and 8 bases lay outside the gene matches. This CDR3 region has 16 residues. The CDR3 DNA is TGTGCCAGCTCACCACGGGTTAGCGGGAGTACGGAGACCCAGTACTTC. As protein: CASSPRVSGSTETQYF.

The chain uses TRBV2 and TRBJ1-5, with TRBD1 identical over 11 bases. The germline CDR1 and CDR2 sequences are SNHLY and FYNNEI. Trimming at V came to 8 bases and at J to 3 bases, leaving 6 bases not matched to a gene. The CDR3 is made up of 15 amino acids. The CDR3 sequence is CASSGDRGYNQPQHF. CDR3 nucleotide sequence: TGTGCCAGCTCCGGGGACAGGGGGTACAATCAGCCCCAGCATTTT.

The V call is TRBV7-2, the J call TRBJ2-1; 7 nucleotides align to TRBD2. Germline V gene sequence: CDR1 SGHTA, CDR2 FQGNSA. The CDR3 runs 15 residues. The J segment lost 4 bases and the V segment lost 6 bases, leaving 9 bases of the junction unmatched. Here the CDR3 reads CASSPRAGPYNEQFF. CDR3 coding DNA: TGTGCCAGCAGTCCGCGAGCGGGACCATACAATGAGCAGTTCTTC.

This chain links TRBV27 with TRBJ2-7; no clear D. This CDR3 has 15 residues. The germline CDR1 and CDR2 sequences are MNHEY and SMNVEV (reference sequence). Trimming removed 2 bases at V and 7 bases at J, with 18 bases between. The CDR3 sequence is CASSLMGRRFQEQYF. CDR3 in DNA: TGTGCCAGCAGTTTAATGGGTCGTAGGTTCCAGGAGCAGTACTTC.

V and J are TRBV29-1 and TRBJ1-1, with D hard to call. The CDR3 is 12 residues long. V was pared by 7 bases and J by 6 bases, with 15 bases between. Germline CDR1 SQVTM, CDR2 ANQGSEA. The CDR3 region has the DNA TGCAGCGCCGTCGGGCAGATCGCTGAAGCTTTCTTT. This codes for CSAVGQIAEAFF. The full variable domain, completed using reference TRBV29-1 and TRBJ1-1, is SAVISQKPSRDICQRGTSLTIQCQVDSQVTMMFWYRQQPGQSLTLIATANQGSEATYESGFVIDKFPISRPNLTFSTLTVSNMSPEDSSIYLCSAVGQIAEAFFGQGTRLTVV.

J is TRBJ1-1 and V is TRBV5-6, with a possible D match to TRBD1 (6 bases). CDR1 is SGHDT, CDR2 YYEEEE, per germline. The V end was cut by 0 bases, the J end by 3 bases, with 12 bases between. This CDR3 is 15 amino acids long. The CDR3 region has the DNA TGTGCCAGCAGCTTGGTAGGGGGGGTTGACACTGAAGCTTTCTTT. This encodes CASSLVGGVDTEAFF.

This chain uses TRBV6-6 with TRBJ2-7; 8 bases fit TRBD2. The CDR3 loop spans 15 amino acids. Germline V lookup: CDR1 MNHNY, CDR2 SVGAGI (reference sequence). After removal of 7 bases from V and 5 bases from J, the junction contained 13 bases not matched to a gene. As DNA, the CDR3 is TGTGCCAGCACCCTTACCCGGGAGGGCCTCGACGAGCAGTACTTC. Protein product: CASTLTREGLDEQYF.

CDR3 region: CASRAPEQFF. Written as DNA, the CDR3 is TGTGCCAGCAGGGCCCCCGAGCAGTTCTTC. The rearrangement links TRBV2 to TRBJ2-1, with D unresolved. The CDR3 sequence is 10 residues long. The ends were cut back, 6 bases at V and 10 bases at J, with 7 bases in the middle. CDR1 is SNHLY, CDR2 FYNNEI, per germline.

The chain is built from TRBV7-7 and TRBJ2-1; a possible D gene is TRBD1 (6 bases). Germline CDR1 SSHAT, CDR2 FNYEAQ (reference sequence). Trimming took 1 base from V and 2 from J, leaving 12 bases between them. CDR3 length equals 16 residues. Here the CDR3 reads CASSLGTGLAYNEQFF. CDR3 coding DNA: TGTGCCAGCAGCTTAGGAACAGGGTTAGCCTACAATGAGCAGTTCTTC. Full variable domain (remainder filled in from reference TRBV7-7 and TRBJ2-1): GAGVSQSPRYKVTKRGQDVTLRCDPISSHATLYWYQQALGQGPEFLTYFNYEAQPDKSGLPSDRFSAERPEGSISTLTIQRTEQRDSAMYRCASSLGTGLAYNEQFFGPGTRLTVL.

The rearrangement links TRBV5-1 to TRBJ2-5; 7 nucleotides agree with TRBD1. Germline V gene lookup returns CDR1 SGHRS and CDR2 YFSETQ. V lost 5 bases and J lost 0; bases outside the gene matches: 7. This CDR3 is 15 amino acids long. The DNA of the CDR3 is TGCGCCAGCAGAACCGGGACAGCCAACCAAGAGACCCAGTACTTC. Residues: CASRTGTANQETQYF.